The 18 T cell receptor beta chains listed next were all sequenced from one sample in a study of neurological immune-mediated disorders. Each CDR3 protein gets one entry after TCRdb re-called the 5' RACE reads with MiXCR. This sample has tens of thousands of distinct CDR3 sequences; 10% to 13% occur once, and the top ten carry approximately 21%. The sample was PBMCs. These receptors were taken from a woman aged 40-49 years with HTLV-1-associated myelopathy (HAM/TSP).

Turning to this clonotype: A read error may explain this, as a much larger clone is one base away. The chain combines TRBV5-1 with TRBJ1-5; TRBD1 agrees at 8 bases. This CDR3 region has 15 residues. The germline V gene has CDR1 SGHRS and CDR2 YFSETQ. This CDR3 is CTSSLAGQGEAPQHF. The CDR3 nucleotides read TGCACCAGCAGCTTGGCCGGACAGGGTGAGGCCCCCCAGCATTTT.

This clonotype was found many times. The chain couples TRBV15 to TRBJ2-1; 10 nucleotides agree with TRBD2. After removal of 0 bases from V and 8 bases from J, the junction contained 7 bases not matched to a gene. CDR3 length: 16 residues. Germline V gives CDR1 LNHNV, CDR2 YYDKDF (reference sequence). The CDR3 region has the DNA TGTGCCACCAGCAGAGATTACTTAGCGGGGGGTCATGAGCAGTTCTTC. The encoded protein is CATSRDYLAGGHEQFF.

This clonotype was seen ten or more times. The CDR3 protein is CASGTNEQFF. Here the CDR3 DNA reads TGTGCTAGTGGTACCAATGAGCAGTTCTTC. The gene calls are TRBV12-5 and TRBJ2-1; D is unclear. CDR1 and CDR2 (germline): LGHNT, FRNRAP. This CDR3 region has 10 residues. The germline V and J ends were trimmed by 5 bases and 6 bases, with 2 bases remaining between them.

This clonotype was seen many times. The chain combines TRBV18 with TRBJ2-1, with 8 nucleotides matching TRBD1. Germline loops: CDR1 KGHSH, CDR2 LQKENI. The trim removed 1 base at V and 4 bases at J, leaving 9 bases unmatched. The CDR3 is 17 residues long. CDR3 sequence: CASSPRPGTGRYNEQFF. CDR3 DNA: TGTGCCAGCTCACCACGTCCCGGGACAGGAAGATACAATGAGCAGTTCTTC.

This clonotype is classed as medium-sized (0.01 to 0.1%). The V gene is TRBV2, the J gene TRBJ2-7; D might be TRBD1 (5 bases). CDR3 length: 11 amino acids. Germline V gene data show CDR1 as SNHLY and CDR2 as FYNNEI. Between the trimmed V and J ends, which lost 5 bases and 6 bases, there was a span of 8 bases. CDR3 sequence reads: CASSSGSEQYF. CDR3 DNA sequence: TGTGCCAGCAGTTCAGGGTCCGAGCAGTACTTC.

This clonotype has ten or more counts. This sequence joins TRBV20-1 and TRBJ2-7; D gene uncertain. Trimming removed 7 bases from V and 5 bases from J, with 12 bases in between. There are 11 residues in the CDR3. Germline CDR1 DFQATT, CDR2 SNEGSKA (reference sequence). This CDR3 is CSVPGWHEQYF. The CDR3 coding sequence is TGCAGTGTCCCCGGGTGGCACGAGCAGTACTTC.

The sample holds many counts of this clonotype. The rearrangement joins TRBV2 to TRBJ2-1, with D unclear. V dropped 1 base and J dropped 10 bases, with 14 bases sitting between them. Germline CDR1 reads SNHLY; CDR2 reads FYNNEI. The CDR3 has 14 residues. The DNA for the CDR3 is TGTGCCAGCAGTGAAGAGGGCCATTCAGAGGAGCAGTTCTTC. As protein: CASSEEGHSEEQFF.

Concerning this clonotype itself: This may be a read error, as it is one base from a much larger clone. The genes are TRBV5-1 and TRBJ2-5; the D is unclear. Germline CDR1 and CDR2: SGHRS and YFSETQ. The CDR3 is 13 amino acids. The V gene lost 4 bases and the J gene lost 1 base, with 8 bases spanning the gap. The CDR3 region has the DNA TGCGCCAGCAGCACACGAGCCCAAGAGACCCAGTACTTC. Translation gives CASSTRAQETQYF. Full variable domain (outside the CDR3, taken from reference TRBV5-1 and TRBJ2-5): KAGVTQTPRYLIKTRGQQVTLSCSPISGHRSVSWYQQTPGQGLQFLFEYFSETQRNKGNFPGRFSGRQFSNSRSEMNVSTLELGDSALYLCASSTRAQETQYFGPGTRLLVL.

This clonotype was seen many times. CDR3 sequence (DNA): TGCAGCGTTGAATACGGAAGGAGGGAGACCCAGTACTTC. Protein: CSVEYGRRETQYF. The chain employs TRBV29-1 and TRBJ2-5, with D tentatively TRBD2 (5 bases). Trimming left V 2 bases short and J 5 bases short, with 12 bases between. Germline V gives CDR1 SQVTM, CDR2 ANQGSEA. The length of the CDR3 is 13 residues.

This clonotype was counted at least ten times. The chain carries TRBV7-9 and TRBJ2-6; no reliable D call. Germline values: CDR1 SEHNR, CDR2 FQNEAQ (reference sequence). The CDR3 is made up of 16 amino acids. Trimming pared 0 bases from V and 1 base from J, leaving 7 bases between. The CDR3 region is CASSLAQGSGANVLTF. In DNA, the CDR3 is TGTGCCAGCAGCTTAGCGCAAGGGTCTGGGGCCAACGTCCTGACTTTC.

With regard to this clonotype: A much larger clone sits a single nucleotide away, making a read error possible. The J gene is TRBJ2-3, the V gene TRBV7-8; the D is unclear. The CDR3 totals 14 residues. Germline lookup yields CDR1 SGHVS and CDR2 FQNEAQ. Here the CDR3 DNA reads TGTGTCAGCAGCTTATTACTGAGAGTAGATACGCAGTATTTT. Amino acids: CVSSLLLRVDTQYF.

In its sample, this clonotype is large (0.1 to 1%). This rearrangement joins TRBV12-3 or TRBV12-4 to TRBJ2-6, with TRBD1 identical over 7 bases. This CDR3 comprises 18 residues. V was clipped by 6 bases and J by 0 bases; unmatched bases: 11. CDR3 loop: CASSSEQGLSSGANVLTF. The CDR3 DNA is TGTGCCAGCAGCTCGGAACAGGGGCTCAGCTCTGGGGCCAACGTCCTGACTTTC.

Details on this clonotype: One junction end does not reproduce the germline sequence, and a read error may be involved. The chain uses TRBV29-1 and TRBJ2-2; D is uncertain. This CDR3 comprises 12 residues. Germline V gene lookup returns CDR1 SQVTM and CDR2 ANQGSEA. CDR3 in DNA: TGCTGCGTTATGTATGCGACCGGGCAGCTGTTTTTT. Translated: CCVMYATGQLFF.

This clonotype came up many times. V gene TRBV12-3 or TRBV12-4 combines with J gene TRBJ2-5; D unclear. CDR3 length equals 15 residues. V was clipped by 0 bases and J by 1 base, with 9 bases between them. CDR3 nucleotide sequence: TGTGCCAGCAGTTTAGCGGCGGTGAGCCAAGAGACCCAGTACTTC. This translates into CASSLAAVSQETQYF.

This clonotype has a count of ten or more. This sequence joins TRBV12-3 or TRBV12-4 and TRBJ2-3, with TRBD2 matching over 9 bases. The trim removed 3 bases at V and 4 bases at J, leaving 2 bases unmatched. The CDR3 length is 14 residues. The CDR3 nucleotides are TGTGCCAGCAGTTTGGGCGGGGGGGCAGATACGCAGTATTTT. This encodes CASSLGGGADTQYF.

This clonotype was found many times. DNA of the CDR3: TGTGCCAGCAGCCAAGATATAATCCCCCGGCTAGCGGGGGAGGTCCAAGAGACCCAGTACTTC. It specifies CASSQDIIPRLAGEVQETQYF. The chain links TRBV3-1 to TRBJ2-5; 10 bases map to TRBD2. J gave up 1 base and V 0 bases, and 17 bases lay outside the gene matches. The CDR3 spans 21 residues. Germline V gives CDR1 LGHDT, CDR2 YNNKEL (reference sequence).

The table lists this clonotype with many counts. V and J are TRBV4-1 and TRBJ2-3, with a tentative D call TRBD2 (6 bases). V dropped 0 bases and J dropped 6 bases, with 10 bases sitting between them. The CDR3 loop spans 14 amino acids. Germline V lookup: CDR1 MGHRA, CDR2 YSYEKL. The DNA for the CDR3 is TGCGCCAGCAGCCAAGATAAAGGAGGGGATACGCAGTATTTT. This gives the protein CASSQDKGGDTQYF.

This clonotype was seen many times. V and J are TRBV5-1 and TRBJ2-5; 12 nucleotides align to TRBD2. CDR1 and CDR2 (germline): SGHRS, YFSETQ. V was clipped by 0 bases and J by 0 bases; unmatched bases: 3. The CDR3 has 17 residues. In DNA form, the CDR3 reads TGCGCCAGCAGCTTGGGACTAGCGGGGGCGGACCAAGAGACCCAGTACTTC. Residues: CASSLGLAGADQETQYF.